This TCR beta chain comes out of a study of T cell repertoires in cytomegalovirus infection. Overall study context: Both a matching HLA type and CMV infection were indicated by public TCR beta signatures.

Using its own MiXCR run on the reads, TCRdb lists one record per CDR3 protein. The sample yields about half a million distinct CDR3 sequences, roughly 34% seen once. A few counts support this clonotype. Its antigen remains unknown. The source was cultured PBMCs, collected from culture after CMV antigen stimulation. The sequence was obtained from a human donor in good health (CMV status not recorded). Some clones in this sample may be carry-over from other donors' samples.

The CDR3 DNA reads TGTGCCAGCAGTTACGGGACTAGCGGAGACAGTGAGCAGTTCTTC. Translating it yields CASSYGTSGDSEQFF. This chain joins TRBV6-2 or TRBV6-3 and TRBJ2-1; TRBD2 matches 11 bases. The V gene end was trimmed by 2 bases and the J gene end by 9 bases; junction bases not matched to a gene: 6. Germline V gene lookup returns CDR1 MNHEY and CDR2 SVGEGT. The CDR3 runs 15 residues.